The 14 T cell receptor beta chains reported below all come from one sample, sequenced in a study of blood T cell repertoires in COVID-19. Only in-frame clones appear in the TCRdb table, and some are missing; sequencing was by immunoSEQ multiplex PCR. The top ten hold around 1.2% of the sample, which has 150,000 or so clones, about 90% seen once. Source material: PBMCs or T cells enriched from blood (not recorded which). These receptors were taken from a human donor with acute COVID-19. The donor label of this sample is uncertain.

J is TRBJ2-3 and V is TRBV19, with D possibly TRBD1 on 5 matching bases. The CDR3 sequence is 16 residues long. Germline V gives CDR1 LNHDA, CDR2 SQIVND (reference sequence). V lost 5 bases, J lost 3 bases, and 18 bases lay in between. The CDR3 is CASSPKGQGSTDTQYF. CDR3 coding DNA: TGTGCCAGTAGTCCCAAGGGGCAGGGTTCGACAGATACGCAGTATTTT.

The rearrangement joins TRBV7-2 to TRBJ1-3, with 7 bases matching TRBD1. Trimming at V came to 3 bases and at J to 4 bases, leaving 6 bases not matched to a gene. Looked up from germline, CDR1 is SGHTA and CDR2 is FQGNSA. The CDR3 runs 15 residues. CDR3 region: CASSFNTGVGNTIYF. The CDR3 DNA is TGTGCCAGCAGCTTTAATACAGGGGTAGGAAACACCATATATTTT.

The gene calls are TRBV27 and TRBJ2-7; 9 bases map to TRBD1. Per the germline V gene, CDR1 is MNHEY and CDR2 is SMNVEV (reference sequence). This CDR3 comprises 15 residues. J was trimmed by 3 bases and V by 3 bases; bases with no gene match: 6. Here the CDR3 reads CASSFSWGQGYEQYF. In nucleotides, the CDR3 is TGTGCCAGCAGTTTCTCTTGGGGACAGGGCTACGAGCAGTACTTC.

V gene TRBV4-2 combines with J gene TRBJ2-2, with D unclear. Trimming removed 0 bases from V and 3 bases from J, with 8 bases in between. This CDR3 is 15 amino acids long. Germline loops: CDR1 LGHNA, CDR2 YNFKEQ. CDR3 loop: CASSQEARYTGELFF. The CDR3, as DNA: TGTGCCAGCAGCCAAGAGGCTAGGTACACCGGGGAGCTGTTTTTT.

This clone was seen once. This chain joins TRBV19 and TRBJ2-7; D gene unclear. The germline V and J ends were trimmed by 1 base and 3 bases, with 4 bases remaining between them. The CDR3 loop spans 12 amino acids. Per germline, CDR1 LNHDA and CDR2 SQIVND (reference sequence). The CDR3 region is CASSIAGYEQYF. The DNA of the CDR3 is TGTGCCAGTAGTATAGCAGGCTACGAGCAGTACTTC.

The rearrangement links TRBV5-1 to TRBJ2-3, with TRBD2 matching 9 bases. J gave up 5 bases and V 4 bases, and 8 bases lay outside the gene matches. Germline-derived CDR1 and CDR2 are SGHRS and YFSETQ. The CDR3 is 15 amino acids. CDR3 residues: CASSAAGGQGDTQYF. CDR3 DNA: TGCGCCAGCAGCGCGGCGGGGGGGCAGGGAGATACGCAGTATTTT.

As concerns this clone: An end of the junction differs from the germline gene, which may be a read error. The rearrangement uses TRBV6-5 and TRBJ2-3, with TRBD1 matching over 8 bases. This CDR3 contains 15 residues. The germline V gene has CDR1 MNHEY and CDR2 SVGAGI. Here the CDR3 DNA reads TGTGCCAGCAGTTACCGCGGACAGGGCACGGATACGCAGTATTTT. As protein: CASSYRGQGTDTQYF.

This chain links TRBV6-5 with TRBJ1-2; TRBD1 aligns across 8 bases. The V gene's germline CDR1 is MNHEY and CDR2 SVGAGI. This CDR3 comprises 13 residues. V shed 6 bases and J 4 bases; nucleotides not matched to a gene: 4. The CDR3 nucleotides read TGTGCCAGCAGCCGGGACAGGAGCTATGGCTACACCTTC. Translated: CASSRDRSYGYTF.

The chain carries TRBV18 and TRBJ2-7, with 11 bases lining up with TRBD1. Germline lookup yields CDR1 KGHSH and CDR2 LQKENI. Trimming removed 2 bases from V and 7 bases from J; junction bases left unmatched: 10. CDR3 size: 16 residues. CDR3 nucleotides: TGTGCCAGCTCACCAGACGATTGGGACAGGGGGAGGGAGCAGTACTTC. Translated: CASSPDDWDRGREQYF. The entire variable domain, with the rest obtained from reference TRBV18 and TRBJ2-7, is as follows: NAGVMQNPRHLVRRRGQEARLRCSPMKGHSHVYWYRQLPEEGLKFMVYLQKENIIDESGMPKERFSAEFPKEGPSILRIQQVVRGDSAAYFCASSPDDWDRGREQYFGPGTRLTVT.

The J gene is TRBJ2-5, the V gene TRBV2; 7 bases fit TRBD1. CDR3 length equals 16 residues. With V trimmed by 7 bases and J by 2 bases, 13 bases remained unmatched. CDR1 and CDR2 from the germline V gene are SNHLY and FYNNEI. The DNA for the CDR3 is TGTGCCAGCATCAGGATCCCGGGACAGACACAAGAGACCCAGTACTTC. It yields the protein CASIRIPGQTQETQYF.

This sequence joins TRBV30 and TRBJ2-1, with D perhaps TRBD1 (5 bases). CDR3 size: 12 residues. The germline V gene has CDR1 GTSNPN and CDR2 SVGIG (reference sequence). With 1 base removed from V and 10 bases from J, the gap between germline ends came to 11 bases. The CDR3 bases are TGTGCCTGGAGTGAAGGGGCCCGCGAGCAGTTCTTC. It specifies CAWSEGAREQFF.

The V and J genes are TRBV19 and TRBJ1-6, with D uncertain. V lost 6 bases and J 4 bases, leaving 4 bases between the germline ends. This CDR3 has 12 residues. CDR1 is LNHDA, CDR2 SQIVND, per germline (reference sequence). CDR3 amino acids: CASRSYNSPLHF. CDR3 DNA: TGTGCCAGTAGGTCATATAATTCACCCCTCCACTTT.

V gene TRBV7-3 combines with J gene TRBJ2-2; 8 bases map to TRBD2. This CDR3 has 17 amino acids. The germline V gene has CDR1 SGHTA and CDR2 FQGTGA. V dropped 0 bases and J dropped 8; count of bases not matched to a gene: 11. CDR3: CASSLTLGGARGGELFF. CDR3 DNA sequence: TGTGCCAGCAGCTTAACTCTCGGGGGGGCCCGAGGAGGGGAGCTGTTTTTT. The full variable domain, in which reference TRBV7-3 and TRBJ2-2 provide the parts outside the CDR3, is GAGVSQTPSNKVTEKGKYVELRCDPISGHTALYWYRQSLGQGPEFLIYFQGTGAADDSGLPNDRFFAVRPEGSVSTLKIQRTERGDSAVYLCASSLTLGGARGGELFFGEGSRLTVL.

The chain links TRBV7-9 to TRBJ2-1; 9 positions match TRBD2. Germline V CDR1 and CDR2: SEHNR, FQNEAQ (reference sequence). V shed 1 base, J shed 2 bases, and the junction held 6 bases outside the gene matches. The CDR3 is 17 residues long. The CDR3 protein is CASSLVGRGGPYNEQFF. CDR3 DNA: TGTGCCAGCAGCTTAGTTGGGCGGGGGGGTCCCTACAATGAGCAGTTCTTC.